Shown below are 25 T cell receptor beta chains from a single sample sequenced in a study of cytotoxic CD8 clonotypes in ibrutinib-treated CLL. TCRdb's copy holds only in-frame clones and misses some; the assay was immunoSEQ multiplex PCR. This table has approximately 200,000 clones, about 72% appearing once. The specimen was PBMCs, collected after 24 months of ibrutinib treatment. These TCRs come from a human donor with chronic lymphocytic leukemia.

The CDR3 is CASSLSSWDRGRETQYF. Here the CDR3 DNA reads TGTGCCAGCAGTTTATCATCCTGGGACAGGGGGCGGGAGACCCAGTACTTC. The chain is built from TRBV27 and TRBJ2-5, with 12 bases matching TRBD1. The ends lost 0 bases at V and 5 bases at J; junction bases unmatched: 7. Germline CDR1 and CDR2: MNHEY and SMNVEV (reference sequence). The CDR3 spans 17 residues.

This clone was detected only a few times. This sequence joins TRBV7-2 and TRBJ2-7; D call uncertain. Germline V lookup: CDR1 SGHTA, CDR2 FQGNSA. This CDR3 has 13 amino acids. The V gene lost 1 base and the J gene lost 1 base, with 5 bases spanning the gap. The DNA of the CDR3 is TGTGCCAGCAGCTTAGTACGGTCCTACGAGCAGTACTTC. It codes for CASSLVRSYEQYF.

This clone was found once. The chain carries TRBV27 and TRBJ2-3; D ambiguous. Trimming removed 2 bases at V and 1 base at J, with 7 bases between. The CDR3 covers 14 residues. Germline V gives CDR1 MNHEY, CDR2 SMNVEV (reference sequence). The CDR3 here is CASSLHPRTDTQYF. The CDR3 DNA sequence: TGTGCCAGCAGTTTACATCCCCGCACAGATACGCAGTATTTT.

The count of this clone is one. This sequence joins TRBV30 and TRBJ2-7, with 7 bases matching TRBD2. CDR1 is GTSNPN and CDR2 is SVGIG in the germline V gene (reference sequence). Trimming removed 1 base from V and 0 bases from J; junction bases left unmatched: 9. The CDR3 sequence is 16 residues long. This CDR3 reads CAWSDMSGGHSYEQYF. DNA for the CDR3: TGTGCCTGGAGTGATATGTCGGGAGGCCACTCCTACGAGCAGTACTTC. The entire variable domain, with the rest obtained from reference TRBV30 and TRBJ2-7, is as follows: SQTIHQWPATLVQPVGSPLSLECTVEGTSNPNLYWYRQAAGRGLQLLFYSVGIGQISSEVPQNLSASRPQDRQFILSSKKLLLSDSGFYLCAWSDMSGGHSYEQYFGPGTRLTVT.

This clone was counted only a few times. The CDR3 spells CASLRTQDEKLFF. DNA of the CDR3: TGTGCCAGCCTTAGGACACAAGATGAAAAACTGTTTTTT. The V and J genes are TRBV2 and TRBJ1-4; D perhaps matches TRBD1 (5 bases). V dropped 8 bases and J dropped 6 bases, with 13 bases sitting between them. Germline CDR1 reads SNHLY; CDR2 reads FYNNEI. The CDR3 runs to 13 residues.

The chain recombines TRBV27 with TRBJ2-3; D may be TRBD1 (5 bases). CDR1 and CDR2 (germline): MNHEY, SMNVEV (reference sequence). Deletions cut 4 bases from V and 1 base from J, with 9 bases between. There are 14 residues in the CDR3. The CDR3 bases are TGTGCCAGCAGTTCCGAGACAGGCACAGATACGCAGTATTTT. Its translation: CASSSETGTDTQYF.

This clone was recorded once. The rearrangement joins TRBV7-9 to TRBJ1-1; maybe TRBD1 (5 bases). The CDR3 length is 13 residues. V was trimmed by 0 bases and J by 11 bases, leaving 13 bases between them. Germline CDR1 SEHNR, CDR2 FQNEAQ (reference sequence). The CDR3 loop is CASSLALVPGAFF. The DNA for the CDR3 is TGTGCCAGCAGCTTAGCGCTCGTTCCAGGGGCTTTCTTT.

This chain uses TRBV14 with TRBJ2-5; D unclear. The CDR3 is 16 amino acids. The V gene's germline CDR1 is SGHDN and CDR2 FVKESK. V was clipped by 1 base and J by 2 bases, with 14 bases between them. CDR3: CASSQVRQVHQETQYF. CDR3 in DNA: TGTGCCAGCAGCCAAGTGAGGCAGGTTCATCAAGAGACCCAGTACTTC.

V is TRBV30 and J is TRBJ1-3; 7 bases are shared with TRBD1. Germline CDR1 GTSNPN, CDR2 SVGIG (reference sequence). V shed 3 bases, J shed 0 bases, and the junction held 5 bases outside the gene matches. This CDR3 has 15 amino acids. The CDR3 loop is CAWSLNRGSGNTIYF. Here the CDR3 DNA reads TGTGCCTGGAGCCTGAACAGGGGCTCTGGAAACACCATATATTTT.

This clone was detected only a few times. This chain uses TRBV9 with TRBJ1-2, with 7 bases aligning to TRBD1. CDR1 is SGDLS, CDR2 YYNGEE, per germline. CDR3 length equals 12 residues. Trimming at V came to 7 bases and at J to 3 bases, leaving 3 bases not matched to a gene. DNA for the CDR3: TGTGCCAGCTACAGGGGATACTATGGCTACACCTTC. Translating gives CASYRGYYGYTF.

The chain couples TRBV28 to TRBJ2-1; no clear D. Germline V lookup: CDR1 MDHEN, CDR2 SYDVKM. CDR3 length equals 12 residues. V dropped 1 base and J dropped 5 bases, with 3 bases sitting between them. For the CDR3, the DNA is TGTGCCAGCAGTTTATTTAACAATGAGCAGTTCTTC. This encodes CASSLFNNEQFF.

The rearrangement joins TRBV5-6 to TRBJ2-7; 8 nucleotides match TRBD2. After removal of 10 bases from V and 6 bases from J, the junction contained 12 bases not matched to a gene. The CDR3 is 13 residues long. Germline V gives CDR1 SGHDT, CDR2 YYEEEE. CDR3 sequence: CAGNIWSGSEQYF. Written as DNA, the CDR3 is TGTGCCGGAAATATCTGGAGCGGGAGCGAGCAGTACTTC. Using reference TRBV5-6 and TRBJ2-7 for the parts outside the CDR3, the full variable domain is DAGVTQSPTHLIKTRGQQVTLRCSPKSGHDTVSWYQQALGQGPQFIFQYYEEEERQRGNFPDRFSGHQFPNYSSELNVNALLLGDSALYLCAGNIWSGSEQYFGPGTRLTVT.

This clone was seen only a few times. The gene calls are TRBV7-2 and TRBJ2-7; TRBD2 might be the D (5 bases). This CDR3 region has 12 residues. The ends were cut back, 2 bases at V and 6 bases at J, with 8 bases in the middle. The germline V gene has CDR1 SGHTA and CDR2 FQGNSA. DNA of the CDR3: TGTGCCAGCAGCTTACTGGAGGTCGAGCAGTACTTC. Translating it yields CASSLLEVEQYF.

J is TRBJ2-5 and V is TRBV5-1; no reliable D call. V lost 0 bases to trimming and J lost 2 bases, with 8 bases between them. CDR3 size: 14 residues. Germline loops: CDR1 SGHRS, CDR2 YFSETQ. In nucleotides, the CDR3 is TGCGCCAGCAGCTTGGGATCGCGGCAAGAGACCCAGTACTTC. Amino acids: CASSLGSRQETQYF.

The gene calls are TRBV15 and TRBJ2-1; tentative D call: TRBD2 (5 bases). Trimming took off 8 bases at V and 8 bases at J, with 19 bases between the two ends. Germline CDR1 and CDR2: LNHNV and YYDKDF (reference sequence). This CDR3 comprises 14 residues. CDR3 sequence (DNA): TGTGCCACCGGCATGGCGACTCAGGAGGATGAGCAGTTCTTC. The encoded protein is CATGMATQEDEQFF.

In DNA form, the CDR3 reads TGTGCCAGCAGCCCGGCTGGGGGGCGGAACACTGAAGCTTTCTTT. Encoded protein: CASSPAGGRNTEAFF. This chain connects TRBV7-7 to TRBJ1-1; tentative D call: TRBD1 (6 bases). This CDR3 has 15 amino acids. V lost 5 bases and J 1 base, leaving 14 bases between the germline ends. CDR1 and CDR2 from the germline V gene are SSHAT and FNYEAQ (reference sequence).

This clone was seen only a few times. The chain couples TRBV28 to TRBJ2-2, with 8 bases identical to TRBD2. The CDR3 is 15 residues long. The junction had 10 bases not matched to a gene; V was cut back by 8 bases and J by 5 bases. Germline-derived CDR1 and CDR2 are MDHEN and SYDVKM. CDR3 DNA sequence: TGTGCCAGCGGCGATTTAGCGGGATCTACCGGGGAGCTGTTTTTT. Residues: CASGDLAGSTGELFF.

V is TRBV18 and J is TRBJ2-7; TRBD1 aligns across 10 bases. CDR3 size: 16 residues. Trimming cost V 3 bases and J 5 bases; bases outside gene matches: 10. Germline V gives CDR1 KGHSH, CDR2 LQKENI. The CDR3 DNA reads TGTGCCAGCTCACCTACCATCGGGACAGGGGTCCACGAGCAGTACTTC. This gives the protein CASSPTIGTGVHEQYF.

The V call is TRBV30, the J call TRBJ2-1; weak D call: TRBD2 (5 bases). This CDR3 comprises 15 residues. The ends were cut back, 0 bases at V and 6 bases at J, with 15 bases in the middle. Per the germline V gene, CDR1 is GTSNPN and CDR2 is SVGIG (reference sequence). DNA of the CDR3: TGTGCCTGGAGTGTATTGCCCGAGGAGGTCAATGAGCAGTTCTTC. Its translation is CAWSVLPEEVNEQFF. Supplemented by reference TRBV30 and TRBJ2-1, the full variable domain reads SQTIHQWPATLVQPVGSPLSLECTVEGTSNPNLYWYRQAAGRGLQLLFYSVGIGQISSEVPQNLSASRPQDRQFILSSKKLLLSDSGFYLCAWSVLPEEVNEQFFGPGTRLTVL.

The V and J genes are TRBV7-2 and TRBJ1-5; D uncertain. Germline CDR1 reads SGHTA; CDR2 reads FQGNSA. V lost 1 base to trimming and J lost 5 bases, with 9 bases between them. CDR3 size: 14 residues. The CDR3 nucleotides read TGTGCCAGCAGCTTAGTTCTGAGGGATCAGCCCCAGCATTTT. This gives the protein CASSLVLRDQPQHF.

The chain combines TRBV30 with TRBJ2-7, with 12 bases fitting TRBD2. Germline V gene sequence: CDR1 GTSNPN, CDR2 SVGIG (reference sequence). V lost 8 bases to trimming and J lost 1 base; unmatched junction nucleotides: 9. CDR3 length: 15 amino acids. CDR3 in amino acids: CASSLGTSGSYEQYF. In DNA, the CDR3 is TGTGCCAGCAGCCTCGGGACTAGCGGGTCCTACGAGCAGTACTTC. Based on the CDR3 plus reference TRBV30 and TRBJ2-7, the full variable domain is SQTIHQWPATLVQPVGSPLSLECTVEGTSNPNLYWYRQAAGRGLQLLFYSVGIGQISSEVPQNLSASRPQDRQFILSSKKLLLSDSGFYLCASSLGTSGSYEQYFGPGTRLTVT.

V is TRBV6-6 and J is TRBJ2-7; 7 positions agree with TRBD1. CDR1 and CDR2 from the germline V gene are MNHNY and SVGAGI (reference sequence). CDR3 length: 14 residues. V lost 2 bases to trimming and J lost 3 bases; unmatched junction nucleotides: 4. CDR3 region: CASSYGGQNYEQYF. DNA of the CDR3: TGTGCCAGCAGTTACGGGGGACAGAACTACGAGCAGTACTTC.

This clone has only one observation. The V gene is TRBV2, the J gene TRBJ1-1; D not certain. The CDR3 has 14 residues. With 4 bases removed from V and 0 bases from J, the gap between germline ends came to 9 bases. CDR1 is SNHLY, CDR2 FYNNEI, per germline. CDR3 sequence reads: CASSGKGMNTEAFF. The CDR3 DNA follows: TGTGCCAGCAGTGGGAAAGGGATGAACACTGAAGCTTTCTTT.

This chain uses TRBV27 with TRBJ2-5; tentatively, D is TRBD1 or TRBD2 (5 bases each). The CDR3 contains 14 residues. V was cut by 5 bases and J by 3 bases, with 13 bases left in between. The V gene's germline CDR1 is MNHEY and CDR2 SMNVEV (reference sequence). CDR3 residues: CASSLRGRKETQYF. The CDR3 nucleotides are TGTGCCAGCAGTCTAAGGGGACGGAAAGAGACCCAGTACTTC.

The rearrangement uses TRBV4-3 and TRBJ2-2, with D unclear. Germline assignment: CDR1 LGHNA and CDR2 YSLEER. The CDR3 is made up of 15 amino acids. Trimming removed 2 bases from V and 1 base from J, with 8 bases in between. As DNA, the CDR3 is TGCGCCAGCAGCCAATGGTCCTGGAACACCGGGGAGCTGTTTTTT. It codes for CASSQWSWNTGELFF.